Listed below are T cell receptor beta chains from one sample, sequenced in a study of blood T cells in healthy people across ages. Via MiXCR, TCRdb re-called the 5' RACE reads, giving one row per CDR3 protein. The repertoire includes roughly 700,000 distinct CDR3 sequences, about 30% of them detected once, and 15% sits in the top ten. The sample taken for sequencing was blood. The receptors originated from a woman aged 80 or older in good health. Each CDR3 is given with its conserved first and last residue. Each record gives: J gene, V gene, CDR3 protein.

j_call: TRBJ2-5; v_call: TRBV4-3; cdr3_aa: CASSQVMGNEQYF
j_call: TRBJ2-5; v_call: TRBV5-1; cdr3_aa: CASSFTPLYSGGTQYF
j_call: TRBJ1-2; v_call: TRBV30; cdr3_aa: CAWRPRGPEYYGYTF
j_call: TRBJ2-2; v_call: TRBV20-1; cdr3_aa: CSARDRWTSQGLFF
j_call: TRBJ2-7; v_call: TRBV12-3/TRBV12-4; cdr3_aa: CASSQWAGEGQYF
j_call: TRBJ2-7; v_call: TRBV7-8; cdr3_aa: CASSWDGAMDEQYF
j_call: TRBJ2-6; v_call: TRBV9; cdr3_aa: CASRQDPGQGDSGANVLTF
j_call: TRBJ2-7; v_call: TRBV4-1; cdr3_aa: CASSQGTGTPAYEQYF
j_call: TRBJ1-1; v_call: TRBV30; cdr3_aa: CAWSEAGVNTEAFF
j_call: -; v_call: TRBV5-1; cdr3_aa: CASSNRERGTQYF
j_call: TRBJ2-6; v_call: TRBV21-1; cdr3_aa: CASSKEGQPSGANVLTF
j_call: TRBJ1-4; v_call: TRBV2; cdr3_aa: CASITSTKTNEKLFF
j_call: TRBJ1-5; v_call: TRBV6-6; cdr3_aa: CASSSTRPNQPQHF
j_call: TRBJ1-6; v_call: TRBV7-2; cdr3_aa: CASSYFDSPLHF
j_call: TRBJ1-4; v_call: TRBV4-2; cdr3_aa: CASSQGTLEEEKLFF
j_call: TRBJ1-5; v_call: TRBV7-3; cdr3_aa: CASSPKTSPPEHYNQPQHF
j_call: TRBJ2-3; v_call: TRBV20-1; cdr3_aa: CSAYGTLTTVTQYF
j_call: TRBJ1-3; v_call: TRBV20-1; cdr3_aa: CSAAPNSLSSGNTIYF
j_call: -; v_call: TRBV18; cdr3_aa: CASSLPTCEQYF
j_call: TRBJ1-1; v_call: TRBV20-1; cdr3_aa: CSASLRSRNTEAFF
j_call: TRBJ1-2; v_call: TRBV29-1; cdr3_aa: CSVGGTGTSYGYTF
j_call: TRBJ1-1; v_call: TRBV5-1; cdr3_aa: CASSPRTGTTEAFF
j_call: TRBJ2-1; v_call: TRBV20-1; cdr3_aa: CSARRAVGSYNEQFF
j_call: TRBJ2-4; v_call: TRBV7-9; cdr3_aa: CASQGDGHIQYF
j_call: TRBJ2-1; v_call: TRBV5-1; cdr3_aa: CASSPRQSGGKIYNEQFF
j_call: TRBJ2-5; v_call: TRBV3-1; cdr3_aa: CASSQDSLDFSQETQYF
j_call: TRBJ1-6; v_call: TRBV6-6; cdr3_aa: CASGTPGLAGNSPLHF
j_call: TRBJ1-2; v_call: TRBV14; cdr3_aa: CASSQDLAAGYGYTF
j_call: TRBJ2-3; v_call: TRBV28; cdr3_aa: CASSPPGQATDTRYF
j_call: TRBJ2-3; v_call: TRBV20-1; cdr3_aa: CSAGAHQDTQYF
j_call: TRBJ1-2; v_call: TRBV18; cdr3_aa: CASSPPALRRSGRGYTF
j_call: TRBJ2-1; v_call: TRBV28; cdr3_aa: CASSLEMGPTQFF
j_call: TRBJ2-7; v_call: TRBV6-1; cdr3_aa: CATRDRGRPPYEQYF
j_call: TRBJ1-5; v_call: TRBV6-6; cdr3_aa: CASRPKTGDQPQHF
j_call: TRBJ2-3; v_call: TRBV6-5; cdr3_aa: CASSLTSGRVRSPTDTQYF
j_call: TRBJ2-1; v_call: TRBV10-3; cdr3_aa: CAVSESRAGKDYNEQFF
j_call: TRBJ2-1; v_call: TRBV28; cdr3_aa: CASSLVGLVYEQFF